Listed below are T cell receptor beta chains from one sample, sequenced in a study of T cell responses to AZD1222 COVID-19 vaccine. Only in-frame clones appear in the TCRdb table, and some are missing; sequencing was by immunoSEQ multiplex PCR. The sample carries more than 150,000 clones, less than 95% recorded once. The sample was peripheral blood, taken on day 0 of AZD1222 vaccination. These TCRs come from an adult in good health. Both conserved end residues are part of each CDR3. The D gene is left open where the match is weak. For some rows the clone size is stated as once, few or many, or as a class when expanded; others skip it.

D | size | J | V | CDR3 | DNA
TRBD1 | - | TRBJ1-5 | TRBV6-4 | CASRRTGSGVSNQPQHF | TGTGCCAGCAGGAGGACAGGGTCAGGCGTTAGCAATCAGCCCCAGCATTTT
TRBD1 | - | TRBJ1-2 | TRBV6-1 | CASSEFTGDGYTF | TGTGCCAGCAGTGAATTCACAGGGGATGGCTACACCTTC
- | - | TRBJ2-2 | TRBV3-1/TRBV3-2 | CASSRTTGTGELFF | TGTGCCAGCAGCCGAACGACAGGCACCGGGGAGCTGTTTTTT
- | once | TRBJ2-7 | TRBV30 | CAWSGASDEQYF | TGTGCCTGGAGTGGGGCATCCGACGAGCAGTACTTC
- | few | TRBJ1-1 | TRBV7-3 | CASREGTGGEYTEAFF | TGTGCCAGCAGGGAAGGCACAGGAGGTGAATACACTGAAGCTTTCTTT
TRBD1 | - | TRBJ2-7 | TRBV6-5 | CASSSQRGQRIYEQYF | TGTGCCAGCAGTTCCCAAAGGGGACAGAGGATCTACGAGCAGTACTTC
- | - | TRBJ2-4 | TRBV5-1 | CASSWRTPEDIQYF | TGCGCCAGCAGCTGGAGGACACCGGAGGACATTCAGTACTTC
- | once | TRBJ2-7 | TRBV2 | CASLEDGPYEQYF | TGTGCTTCCCTGGAGGACGGTCCCTACGAGCAGTACTTC
TRBD1 | - | TRBJ2-3 | TRBV3-1/TRBV3-2 | CASSHRGTASTDTQYF | TGTGCCAGCAGCCATCGAGGGACAGCAAGCACAGATACGCAGTATTTT
- | - | TRBJ1-2 | TRBV28 | CASSLSMDSHRGYTF | TGTGCCAGCAGTTTATCTATGGACTCCCATCGGGGCTACACCTTC
TRBD2 | - | TRBJ2-1 | TRBV11-1 | CASSQVLAGQLEQFF | TGTGCCAGCAGCCAGGTACTAGCGGGGCAGTTGGAGCAGTTCTTC
- | once | TRBJ1-3 | TRBV5-1 | CASSLVGDSGNTIYF | TGCGCCAGCAGCTTGGTAGGGGACTCTGGAAACACCATATATTTT
TRBD1 | - | TRBJ1-6 | TRBV15 | CATSIGTDNSPLHF | TGTGCCACCAGCATAGGGACAGACAATTCACCCCTCCACTTT
- | - | TRBJ1-4 | TRBV3-1/TRBV3-2 | CASSQVVDTKNEKLFF | TGTGCCAGCAGCCAAGTAGTGGACACGAAGAATGAAAAACTGTTTTTT
- | once | TRBJ2-7 | TRBV21-1 | CASSKGSDRGGFPYEQYF | TGTGCCAGCAGCAAAGGGTCCGACAGGGGGGGTTTTCCCTACGAGCAGTACTTC
- | few | TRBJ1-1 | TRBV5-5 | CASSFEEGEAFF | TGTGCCAGCAGCTTTGAGGAAGGCGAAGCTTTCTTT
- | many | TRBJ2-7 | TRBV6-2/TRBV6-3 | CASSYSPVDEQYF | TGTGCCAGCAGTTACTCCCCCGTGGACGAGCAGTACTTC
- | - | TRBJ1-2 | TRBV19 | CASSIGGILNYGYTF | TGTGCCAGTAGTATAGGGGGGATCCTAAACTATGGCTACACCTTC
- | - | TRBJ1-1 | TRBV27 | CASSLGSGAEAFF | TGTGCCAGCAGTTTGGGTTCGGGGGCTGAAGCTTTCTTT
- | - | TRBJ2-7 | TRBV5-1 | CASSLAPGTYEQYF | TGCGCCAGCAGCTTGGCCCCGGGAACCTACGAGCAGTACTTC
- | - | TRBJ2-3 | TRBV9 | CASSVNTDTQYF | TGTGCCAGCAGCGTTAATACAGATACGCAGTATTTT
- | - | TRBJ1-2 | TRBV6-5 | CASSYPTEGGLGGYTF | TGTGCCAGCAGTTACCCCACTGAGGGGGGGCTGGGCGGCTACACCTTC
- | - | TRBJ2-7 | TRBV6-5 | CASRLDSFGYEQYF | TGTGCCAGCAGACTGGACTCATTCGGCTACGAGCAGTACTTC
- | - | TRBJ1-2 | TRBV30 | CAWSPGWIYGYTF | TGTGCCTGGAGTCCAGGGTGGATCTATGGCTACACCTTC
TRBD1 | - | TRBJ1-2 | TRBV27 | CASSFGQGAYTF | TGTGCCAGCAGTTTCGGGCAGGGGGCGTACACCTTC
TRBD2 | - | TRBJ2-7 | TRBV6-5 | CASSYATSGNYEQYF | TGTGCCAGCAGTTACGCGACTAGCGGCAACTACGAGCAGTACTTC
- | - | TRBJ1-3 | TRBV18 | CASSLTGPGNTIYF | TGTGCCAGCTCATTGACAGGACCTGGAAACACCATATATTTT
TRBD1 | - | TRBJ2-1 | TRBV7-8 | CASSLEGAGQSSYNEQFF | TGTGCCAGCAGCTTAGAGGGGGCGGGCCAAAGCTCCTACAATGAGCAGTTCTTC
TRBD2 | - | TRBJ2-1 | TRBV7-6 | CASSLVQRGGNEQFF | TGTGCCAGCAGCTTAGTTCAGCGGGGGGGCAATGAGCAGTTCTTC
- | - | TRBJ2-5 | TRBV3-1/TRBV3-2 | CAMHSMGPRGETQYF | TGTGCCATGCACTCTATGGGACCGCGAGGGGAGACCCAGTACTTC
- | - | TRBJ1-3 | TRBV25-1 | CASSEYFPKGNTIYF | TGTGCCAGCAGTGAATATTTCCCCAAAGGAAACACCATATATTTT
TRBD1 | - | TRBJ2-1 | TRBV7-9 | CASSPRQGHEQFF | TGTGCCAGCAGCCCTCGACAGGGTCATGAGCAGTTCTTC
- | few | TRBJ2-7 | TRBV7-6 | CASSLADTGAYEQYF | TGTGCCAGCAGCTTAGCCGATACAGGAGCCTACGAGCAGTACTTC
TRBD1 | - | TRBJ2-1 | TRBV18 | CASSPRTGARDEQFF | TGTGCCAGCTCACCGCGGACAGGGGCACGGGATGAGCAGTTCTTC
- | - | TRBJ2-1 | TRBV10-1 | CASSYGTEQFF | TGCGCCAGCAGTTACGGGACAGAGCAGTTCTTC
- | - | TRBJ2-7 | TRBV5-1 | CASSRGDSQYEQYF | TGCGCCAGCAGCCGGGGGGACAGTCAGTACGAGCAGTACTTC
- | - | TRBJ2-3 | TRBV18 | CASSLGGASTDTQYF | TGTGCCAGCTCACTCGGCGGGGCCTCGACAGATACGCAGTATTTT
- | - | TRBJ1-2 | TRBV4-2 | CASSLGGGQHGYTF | TGTGCCAGCAGCCTCGGGGGGGGGCAACATGGCTACACCTTC
TRBD1 | - | TRBJ2-1 | TRBV29-1 | CSVAGGRGSRHEQFF | TGCAGCGTTGCGGGTGGCAGGGGGTCCCGGCATGAGCAGTTCTTC
- | few | TRBJ1-1 | TRBV28 | CASIVNTEAFF | TGTGCTTCTATTGTGAACACTGAAGCTTTCTTT
- | - | TRBJ1-6 | TRBV14 | CASSPWGGNNSPLHF | TGTGCCAGCAGCCCCTGGGGGGGGAATAATTCACCCCTCCACTTT
- | - | TRBJ1-2 | TRBV5-6 | CASSLVTAGSYGYTF | TGTGCCAGCAGCTTGGTGACAGCTGGAAGCTATGGCTACACCTTC
- | - | TRBJ2-7 | TRBV28 | CASSSPGNYEQYF | TGTGCCAGCAGTAGTCCAGGGAACTACGAGCAGTACTTC
- | - | TRBJ2-1 | TRBV11-1 | CASSPAVSYNEQFF | TGTGCCAGCAGCCCAGCGGTCTCCTACAATGAGCAGTTCTTC
- | - | TRBJ1-3 | TRBV18 | CASSLLGERSSGNTIYF | TGTGCCAGCTCACTATTGGGGGAAAGGAGCTCTGGAAACACCATATATTTT
- | - | TRBJ1-3 | TRBV11-2 | CASDRGRAAGNTIYF | TGTGCCAGCGATCGGGGACGGGCGGCCGGAAACACCATATATTTT
- | - | TRBJ2-5 | TRBV7-9 | CASSLATGSQETQYF | TGTGCCAGCAGCTTAGCCACAGGATCCCAAGAGACCCAGTACTTC
- | few | TRBJ2-2 | TRBV7-7 | CASRGTGELFF | TGTGCTAGCAGAGGAACCGGGGAGCTGTTTTTT
- | once | TRBJ1-1 | TRBV19 | CASSMDFSGAIGYTEAFF | TGTGCCAGTAGTATGGACTTCAGCGGCGCCATCGGGTACACTGAAGCTTTCTTT
TRBD1 | - | TRBJ1-2 | TRBV28 | CASSLGDRVLGF | TGTGCCAGCAGTTTAGGGGACAGGGTTCTTGGCTTC
- | - | TRBJ1-3 | TRBV11-2 | CASSPRSFSGNTIYF | TGTGCCAGCAGCCCTCGGAGCTTCTCTGGAAACACCATATATTTT
TRBD1 | - | TRBJ1-1 | TRBV4-1 | CASSTPDRGHTEAFF | TGCGCCAGCAGCACTCCTGACAGGGGGCACACTGAAGCTTTCTTT
- | - | TRBJ2-6 | TRBV9 | CASSAHRAPLYSGANVLTF | TGTGCCAGCAGCGCCCACAGGGCTCCCTTATACTCTGGGGCCAACGTCCTGACTTTC
TRBD2 | - | TRBJ2-3 | TRBV7-2 | CASVGGGPLLVDTQYF | TGTGCCAGCGTCGGGGGGGGGCCGCTTCTGGTTGATACGCAGTATTTT
- | - | TRBJ1-6 | TRBV7-9 | CASSETGNSPLHF | TGTGCCAGCAGCGAAACAGGGAATTCACCCCTCCACTTT
- | - | TRBJ2-5 | TRBV7-2 | CASSLVYGGSRQETQYF | TGTGCCAGCAGCTTAGTTTACGGAGGGAGTCGCCAAGAGACCCAGTACTTC
- | - | TRBJ1-6 | TRBV9 | CASSSGSLGDSPLHF | TGTGCCAGCAGCTCGGGCAGCTTAGGGGATTCACCCCTCCACTTT
- | - | TRBJ2-2 | TRBV3-1/TRBV3-2 | CASCSGMNTGELFF | TGTGCCAGCTGTTCGGGGATGAACACCGGGGAGCTGTTTTTT